The present T cell receptor (beta chain) was sequenced within a study of monozygotic twins with inflammatory bowel disease. About this clonotype: Its antigen is unidentified.

The CDR3 totals 14 residues. CDR1 and CDR2 from the germline V gene are SGHRS and YFSETQ. TCRdb reanalyzed the 5' RACE reads, giving one entry per CDR3 protein sequence and no DNA. The sample holds fewer than 400,000 distinct CDR3 sequences. Study-wide results and caveats: Patient-specific immunosuppressive treatments may have made repertoires more variable. The data offered no way to tell different T cell subtypes apart.

This receptor was obtained from a human donor with ulcerative colitis or Crohn's disease, or a healthy co-twin of an affected twin (not recorded which). The chain links TRBV5-1 to TRBJ2-1. Material: blood. CDR3 amino acids: CASSQPTGVRLWFF.